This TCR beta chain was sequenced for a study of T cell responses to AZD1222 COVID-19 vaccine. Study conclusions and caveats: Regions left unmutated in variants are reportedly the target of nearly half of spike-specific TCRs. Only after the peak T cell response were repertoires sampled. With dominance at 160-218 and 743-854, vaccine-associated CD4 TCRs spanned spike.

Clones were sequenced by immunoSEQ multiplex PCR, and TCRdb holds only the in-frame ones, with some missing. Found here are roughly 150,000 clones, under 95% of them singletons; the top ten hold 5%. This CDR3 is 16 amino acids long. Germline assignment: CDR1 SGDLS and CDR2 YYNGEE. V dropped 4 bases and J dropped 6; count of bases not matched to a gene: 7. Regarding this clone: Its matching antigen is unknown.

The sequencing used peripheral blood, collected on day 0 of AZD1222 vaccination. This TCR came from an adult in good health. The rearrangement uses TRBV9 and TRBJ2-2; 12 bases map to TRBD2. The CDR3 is CASSTRTSGKPGELFF. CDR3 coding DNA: TGTGCCAGCAGCACCCGGACTAGCGGGAAACCCGGGGAGCTGTTTTTT.